These T cell receptor beta chains were read from a single sample in a study of CD8+CD57+ T cells in acquired aplastic anemia. TCRdb ran MiXCR on the reads and lists one entry per CDR3 protein. This sample has 150,000 to 200,000 distinct CDR3 sequences, with less than 50% found just once. Material for sequencing was sorted CD4+, CD8+, or CD8+CD57+ T cells (not recorded which) from PBMCs. These receptors all come from a human donor with aplastic anemia. Each CDR3 is given with its conserved first and last residue. The D gene is left open where the match is weak. Clone size is not always given. Where it is, it says once, few, many or a class for expanded clones.

CDR3nt: TGCGCCAGCAGCGAGGGACGGCCGGATTCACCCCTCCACTTT
CDR3aa: CASSEGRPDSPLHF
v_gene: TRBV5-1
j_gene: TRBJ1-6
d_gene: -
abundance: -

CDR3nt: TGCGCCAGCAGTTTGGGCGACAGCTCTGGGGCCAACGTCCTGACTTTC
CDR3aa: CASSLGDSSGANVLTF
v_gene: TRBV5-1
j_gene: TRBJ2-6
d_gene: -
abundance: once

CDR3nt: TGTGCCAGCAGCCGCGAAAATGGACTAGCGCGGACCCAGTACTTC
CDR3aa: CASSRENGLARTQYF
v_gene: TRBV12-3/TRBV12-4
j_gene: TRBJ2-5
d_gene: TRBD2
abundance: -

CDR3nt: TGTGCCAGCAGTGAGGGAAGCGGGGGGTACAATGAGCAGTTCTTC
CDR3aa: CASSEGSGGYNEQFF
v_gene: TRBV2
j_gene: TRBJ2-1
d_gene: TRBD2
abundance: -

CDR3nt: TGTGCCAGCAGCCAGACAGGGGGCAATCAGCCCCAGCATTTT
CDR3aa: CASSQTGGNQPQHF
v_gene: TRBV7-3
j_gene: TRBJ1-5
d_gene: TRBD1
abundance: many

CDR3nt: TGCAGTGCCGACGGCGGGAGTGTCCCCTACGAGCAGTACTTC
CDR3aa: CSADGGSVPYEQYF
v_gene: TRBV20-1
j_gene: TRBJ2-7
d_gene: TRBD2
abundance: many

CDR3nt: TGCAGTACGAGGGCTAGCTCCTACGAGCAGTACTTC
CDR3aa: CSTRASSYEQYF
v_gene: TRBV20-1
j_gene: TRBJ2-7
d_gene: -
abundance: -

CDR3nt: TGCGCCAGCAGGGTGGGTGGGGGCACAGATACGCAGTATTTT
CDR3aa: CASRVGGGTDTQYF
v_gene: TRBV10-1
j_gene: TRBJ2-3
d_gene: -
abundance: -

CDR3nt: TGCAGTGCTAGAGATACAGGCCCCTCGGCCGAGCAGTACTTC
CDR3aa: CSARDTGPSAEQYF
v_gene: TRBV20-1
j_gene: TRBJ2-7
d_gene: -
abundance: -

CDR3nt: TGCAGTGCTAGAGGGGGACAGGGGACCTACGAGCAGTACTTC
CDR3aa: CSARGGQGTYEQYF
v_gene: TRBV20-1
j_gene: TRBJ2-7
d_gene: TRBD1
abundance: -

CDR3nt: TGCGCCAGCAGCCTTCAAGGACAGGGTACCTACGAGCAGTACTTC
CDR3aa: CASSLQGQGTYEQYF
v_gene: TRBV4-1
j_gene: TRBJ2-7
d_gene: TRBD1
abundance: many

CDR3nt: TGCAGCGTTGAAGATGGGACAGGCCCCAATCAGCCCCAGCATTTT
CDR3aa: CSVEDGTGPNQPQHF
v_gene: TRBV29-1
j_gene: TRBJ1-5
d_gene: TRBD1
abundance: -

CDR3nt: TGTGCCAGCGGTCCGGGACAGGGTATCGCCGGGGAGCTGTTTTTT
CDR3aa: CASGPGQGIAGELFF
v_gene: TRBV6-1
j_gene: TRBJ2-2
d_gene: TRBD1
abundance: many

CDR3nt: TGTGCCACCAGTGCACCACAGGGGTCTGGGGCCAACGTCCTGACTTTC
CDR3aa: CATSAPQGSGANVLTF
v_gene: TRBV24-1
j_gene: TRBJ2-6
d_gene: TRBD1
abundance: many

CDR3nt: TGCAGTGCTACTCATGGCAGCTCCTACGAGCAGTACTTC
CDR3aa: CSATHGSSYEQYF
v_gene: TRBV20-1
j_gene: TRBJ2-7
d_gene: -
abundance: many

CDR3nt: TGTGCCAGCAGCTCACAGGCGAACACCGGGGAGCTGTTTTTT
CDR3aa: CASSSQANTGELFF
v_gene: TRBV7-2
j_gene: TRBJ2-2
d_gene: -
abundance: -

CDR3nt: TGTGCCAGCACCAGGGACTACAGCACAGATACGCAGTATTTT
CDR3aa: CASTRDYSTDTQYF
v_gene: TRBV12-3/TRBV12-4
j_gene: TRBJ2-3
d_gene: TRBD2
abundance: many

CDR3nt: TGCAGTGCTAGAGATCCAGGGCAGATGGGTGAAAAACTGTTTTTT
CDR3aa: CSARDPGQMGEKLFF
v_gene: TRBV20-1
j_gene: TRBJ1-4
d_gene: -
abundance: -

CDR3nt: TGTGCCAGCGTGACAGGGGGCAACACCGGGGAGCTGTTTTTT
CDR3aa: CASVTGGNTGELFF
v_gene: TRBV2
j_gene: TRBJ2-2
d_gene: TRBD1
abundance: -

CDR3nt: TGCGCCAGCAGCTTGGGTGGGGACAGGGTAGAGACCCAGTACTTC
CDR3aa: CASSLGGDRVETQYF
v_gene: TRBV5-1
j_gene: TRBJ2-5
d_gene: TRBD1
abundance: many

CDR3nt: TGTGCTAGCAGTTCGACAGGGATTAGCACAGATACGCAGTATTTT
CDR3aa: CASSSTGISTDTQYF
v_gene: TRBV7-7
j_gene: TRBJ2-3
d_gene: TRBD1
abundance: -

CDR3nt: TGTGCCAGCAGCTCCGGGACAGGGCACGACGAGCAGTACTTC
CDR3aa: CASSSGTGHDEQYF
v_gene: TRBV11-1
j_gene: TRBJ2-7
d_gene: TRBD1
abundance: many

CDR3nt: TGCGCCAGCAGCGGAACCGGGACTAGCGGGATGAATGAGCAGTTCTTC
CDR3aa: CASSGTGTSGMNEQFF
v_gene: TRBV5-1
j_gene: TRBJ2-1
d_gene: TRBD2
abundance: -

CDR3nt: TGTGCCAGCAGTTCCGAAGGGGGGGCCGCAGATACGCAGTATTTT
CDR3aa: CASSSEGGAADTQYF
v_gene: TRBV27
j_gene: TRBJ2-3
d_gene: -
abundance: few

CDR3nt: TGCAGTGCTAGAACAGGACGTCTCTCGTACGAGCAGTACTTC
CDR3aa: CSARTGRLSYEQYF
v_gene: TRBV20-1
j_gene: TRBJ2-7
d_gene: -
abundance: -

CDR3nt: TGCGCCAGCGGCTTGGACGGTCTAGCGATTGGTGAGCAGTTCTTC
CDR3aa: CASGLDGLAIGEQFF
v_gene: TRBV5-1
j_gene: TRBJ2-1
d_gene: -
abundance: -

CDR3nt: TGCAGCGTTGAACTCCTAAGGACTAGCTATAACATTCAGTACTTC
CDR3aa: CSVELLRTSYNIQYF
v_gene: TRBV29-1
j_gene: TRBJ2-4
d_gene: TRBD2
abundance: many

CDR3nt: TGTGCCAGTAGTATTGTGTTCAGATGGGGTGGCTACACCTTC
CDR3aa: CASSIVFRWGGYTF
v_gene: TRBV19
j_gene: TRBJ1-2
d_gene: -
abundance: -

CDR3nt: TGTGCCAGCAGGGGAACGGGGCAGTACTTC
CDR3aa: CASRGTGQYF
v_gene: TRBV2
j_gene: TRBJ2-7
d_gene: -
abundance: -

CDR3nt: TGCGCCAGCAGCTTGGCAGCTAGGAGTGAAGCTTTCTTT
CDR3aa: CASSLAARSEAFF
v_gene: TRBV5-1
j_gene: TRBJ1-1
d_gene: -
abundance: -

CDR3nt: TGCAGTGCTCCCGCATCGGACTACAATGAGCAGTTCTTC
CDR3aa: CSAPASDYNEQFF
v_gene: TRBV20-1
j_gene: TRBJ2-1
d_gene: -
abundance: few

CDR3nt: TGTGCCAGCAGGGCGGCAGCGGGAGGGCCCCTCCAAGAGACCCAGTACTTC
CDR3aa: CASRAAAGGPLQETQYF
v_gene: TRBV2
j_gene: TRBJ2-5
d_gene: TRBD2
abundance: many

CDR3nt: TGTGCCAGCAGCTTGGTAGTCCGGGGTTTGGGGGAGCTGTTTTTT
CDR3aa: CASSLVVRGLGELFF
v_gene: TRBV5-5
j_gene: TRBJ2-2
d_gene: -
abundance: few

CDR3nt: TGTGCCACCAGTGATCCGATGGGGGCCAACGTCCTGACTTTC
CDR3aa: CATSDPMGANVLTF
v_gene: TRBV24-1
j_gene: TRBJ2-6
d_gene: -
abundance: few

CDR3nt: TGTGCCAGCGAAGCCGGGACTAGCGGCTACGAGCAGTACTTC
CDR3aa: CASEAGTSGYEQYF
v_gene: TRBV5-6
j_gene: TRBJ2-7
d_gene: TRBD2
abundance: many

CDR3nt: TGTGCCAGCAGCTTAGCCCCGGGACAGGGGACCGAAAAACTGTTTTTT
CDR3aa: CASSLAPGQGTEKLFF
v_gene: TRBV7-2
j_gene: TRBJ1-4
d_gene: TRBD1
abundance: many

CDR3nt: TGTGCCAGCAGGCCGGGGGGGCAAGCTTTCTTT
CDR3aa: CASRPGGQAFF
v_gene: TRBV7-3
j_gene: TRBJ1-1
d_gene: -
abundance: -

CDR3nt: TGTGCCAGTAAGGCTAGCGGGAAGTACGAGCAGTACTTC
CDR3aa: CASKASGKYEQYF
v_gene: TRBV19
j_gene: TRBJ2-7
d_gene: TRBD2
abundance: -

CDR3nt: TGCAGTGCTTCCCCTAACACAGATACGCAGTATTTT
CDR3aa: CSASPNTDTQYF
v_gene: TRBV20-1
j_gene: TRBJ2-3
d_gene: -
abundance: few

CDR3nt: TGTGCCAGCAGTGTGGCCACAGGGAGGAATGAGCAGTTCTTC
CDR3aa: CASSVATGRNEQFF
v_gene: TRBV25-1
j_gene: TRBJ2-1
d_gene: -
abundance: -

CDR3nt: TGCGCCAGCAGCTTACAGGAGGCTAATGAAAAACTGTTTTTT
CDR3aa: CASSLQEANEKLFF
v_gene: TRBV5-1
j_gene: TRBJ1-4
d_gene: -
abundance: many

CDR3nt: TGTGCCAGTACCGCCTCGGTGGGGACAAAACGAAATGAAAAACTGTTTTTT
CDR3aa: CASTASVGTKRNEKLFF
v_gene: TRBV19
j_gene: TRBJ1-4
d_gene: -
abundance: many

CDR3nt: TGTGCCAGCAGCCCCGGGACAGGGGGTGGCAATCAGCCCCAGCATTTT
CDR3aa: CASSPGTGGGNQPQHF
v_gene: TRBV12-3/TRBV12-4
j_gene: TRBJ1-5
d_gene: TRBD1
abundance: -

CDR3nt: TGTGCCAGCAGCAAGACTAGCGGGAGGTGGTACGAGCAGTACTTC
CDR3aa: CASSKTSGRWYEQYF
v_gene: TRBV9
j_gene: TRBJ2-7
d_gene: TRBD2
abundance: -

CDR3nt: TGTGCCAGCAGCTTGGCCAGGGGCGCGGGTGGTTCACCCCTCCACTTT
CDR3aa: CASSLARGAGGSPLHF
v_gene: TRBV5-4
j_gene: TRBJ1-6
d_gene: -
abundance: -

CDR3nt: TGTGCCACCCAAACAGATAGCAATCAGCCCCAGCATTTT
CDR3aa: CATQTDSNQPQHF
v_gene: TRBV7-9
j_gene: TRBJ1-5
d_gene: -
abundance: -

CDR3nt: TGTGCCAGCAGCTTGGACCTGAGAGGAGAGCAGTACTTC
CDR3aa: CASSLDLRGEQYF
v_gene: TRBV5-4
j_gene: TRBJ2-7
d_gene: -
abundance: many

CDR3nt: TGTGCCAGCAGCCTGGGGCCAGATACGCAGTATTTT
CDR3aa: CASSLGPDTQYF
v_gene: TRBV7-3
j_gene: TRBJ2-3
d_gene: -
abundance: -

CDR3nt: TGTGCCAGCAGCTTAGTTCGGGGCAGCACAGATACGCAGTATTTT
CDR3aa: CASSLVRGSTDTQYF
v_gene: TRBV7-2
j_gene: TRBJ2-3
d_gene: -
abundance: many

CDR3nt: TGTGCCAGTAGTACCTTGGGGGACGGTACCCAGTACTTC
CDR3aa: CASSTLGDGTQYF
v_gene: TRBV19
j_gene: TRBJ2-5
d_gene: -
abundance: few

CDR3nt: TGTGCCAGCAGGGGGCCCGGGACAGCTAACTATGGCTACACCTTC
CDR3aa: CASRGPGTANYGYTF
v_gene: TRBV11-2
j_gene: TRBJ1-2
d_gene: TRBD1
abundance: -

CDR3nt: TGTGCCAGCAGCGAAGGAAGTGCTAATGAAAAACTGTTTTTT
CDR3aa: CASSEGSANEKLFF
v_gene: TRBV7-8
j_gene: TRBJ1-4
d_gene: -
abundance: few

CDR3nt: TGCAGCGTTGAAGATCTTCTAGCGGGAAGAGGGTACGAGCAGTACTTC
CDR3aa: CSVEDLLAGRGYEQYF
v_gene: TRBV29-1
j_gene: TRBJ2-7
d_gene: TRBD2
abundance: -

CDR3nt: TGTGCCAGCAGCGAAACTGTCTACGAGCAGTACTTC
CDR3aa: CASSETVYEQYF
v_gene: TRBV7-9
j_gene: TRBJ2-7
d_gene: -
abundance: -

CDR3nt: TGTGCCAGCAGCTTAGGGGACAGGGCTGGCACTGAAGCTTTCTTT
CDR3aa: CASSLGDRAGTEAFF
v_gene: TRBV7-9
j_gene: TRBJ1-1
d_gene: TRBD1
abundance: many